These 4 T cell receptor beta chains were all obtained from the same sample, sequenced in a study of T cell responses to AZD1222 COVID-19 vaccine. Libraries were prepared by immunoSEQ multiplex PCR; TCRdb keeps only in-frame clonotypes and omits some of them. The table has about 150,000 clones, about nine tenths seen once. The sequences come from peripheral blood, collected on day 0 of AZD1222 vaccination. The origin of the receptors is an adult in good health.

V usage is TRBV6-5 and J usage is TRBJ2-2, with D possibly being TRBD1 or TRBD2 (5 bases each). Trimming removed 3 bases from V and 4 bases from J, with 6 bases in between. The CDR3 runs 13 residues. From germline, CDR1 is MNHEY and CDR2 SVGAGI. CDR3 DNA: TGTGCCAGCAGTTATGGGGGCACCGGGGAGCTGTTTTTT. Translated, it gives CASSYGGTGELFF.

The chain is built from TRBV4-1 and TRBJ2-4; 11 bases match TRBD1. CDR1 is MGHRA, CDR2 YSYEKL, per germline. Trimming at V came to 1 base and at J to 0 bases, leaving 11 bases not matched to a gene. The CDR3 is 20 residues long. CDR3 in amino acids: CASSQVLGQGAKLAKNIQYF. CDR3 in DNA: TGCGCCAGCAGCCAAGTATTAGGACAGGGGGCGAAGTTAGCCAAAAACATTCAGTACTTC.

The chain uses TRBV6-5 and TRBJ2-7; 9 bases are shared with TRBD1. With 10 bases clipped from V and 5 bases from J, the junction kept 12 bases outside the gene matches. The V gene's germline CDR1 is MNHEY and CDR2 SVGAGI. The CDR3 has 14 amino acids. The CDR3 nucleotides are TGTGCCAACACTCCGGGACAGGGAACCCACGAGCAGTACTTC. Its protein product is CANTPGQGTHEQYF.

CDR3 residues: CASSNWEPGGYTF. CDR3 sequence (DNA): TGTGCCAGCAGTAACTGGGAACCCGGGGGCTACACCTTC. This rearrangement joins TRBV12-3 or TRBV12-4 to TRBJ1-2; D is unresolved. The CDR3 has 13 residues. Trimming pared 5 bases from V and 8 bases from J, leaving 15 bases between.